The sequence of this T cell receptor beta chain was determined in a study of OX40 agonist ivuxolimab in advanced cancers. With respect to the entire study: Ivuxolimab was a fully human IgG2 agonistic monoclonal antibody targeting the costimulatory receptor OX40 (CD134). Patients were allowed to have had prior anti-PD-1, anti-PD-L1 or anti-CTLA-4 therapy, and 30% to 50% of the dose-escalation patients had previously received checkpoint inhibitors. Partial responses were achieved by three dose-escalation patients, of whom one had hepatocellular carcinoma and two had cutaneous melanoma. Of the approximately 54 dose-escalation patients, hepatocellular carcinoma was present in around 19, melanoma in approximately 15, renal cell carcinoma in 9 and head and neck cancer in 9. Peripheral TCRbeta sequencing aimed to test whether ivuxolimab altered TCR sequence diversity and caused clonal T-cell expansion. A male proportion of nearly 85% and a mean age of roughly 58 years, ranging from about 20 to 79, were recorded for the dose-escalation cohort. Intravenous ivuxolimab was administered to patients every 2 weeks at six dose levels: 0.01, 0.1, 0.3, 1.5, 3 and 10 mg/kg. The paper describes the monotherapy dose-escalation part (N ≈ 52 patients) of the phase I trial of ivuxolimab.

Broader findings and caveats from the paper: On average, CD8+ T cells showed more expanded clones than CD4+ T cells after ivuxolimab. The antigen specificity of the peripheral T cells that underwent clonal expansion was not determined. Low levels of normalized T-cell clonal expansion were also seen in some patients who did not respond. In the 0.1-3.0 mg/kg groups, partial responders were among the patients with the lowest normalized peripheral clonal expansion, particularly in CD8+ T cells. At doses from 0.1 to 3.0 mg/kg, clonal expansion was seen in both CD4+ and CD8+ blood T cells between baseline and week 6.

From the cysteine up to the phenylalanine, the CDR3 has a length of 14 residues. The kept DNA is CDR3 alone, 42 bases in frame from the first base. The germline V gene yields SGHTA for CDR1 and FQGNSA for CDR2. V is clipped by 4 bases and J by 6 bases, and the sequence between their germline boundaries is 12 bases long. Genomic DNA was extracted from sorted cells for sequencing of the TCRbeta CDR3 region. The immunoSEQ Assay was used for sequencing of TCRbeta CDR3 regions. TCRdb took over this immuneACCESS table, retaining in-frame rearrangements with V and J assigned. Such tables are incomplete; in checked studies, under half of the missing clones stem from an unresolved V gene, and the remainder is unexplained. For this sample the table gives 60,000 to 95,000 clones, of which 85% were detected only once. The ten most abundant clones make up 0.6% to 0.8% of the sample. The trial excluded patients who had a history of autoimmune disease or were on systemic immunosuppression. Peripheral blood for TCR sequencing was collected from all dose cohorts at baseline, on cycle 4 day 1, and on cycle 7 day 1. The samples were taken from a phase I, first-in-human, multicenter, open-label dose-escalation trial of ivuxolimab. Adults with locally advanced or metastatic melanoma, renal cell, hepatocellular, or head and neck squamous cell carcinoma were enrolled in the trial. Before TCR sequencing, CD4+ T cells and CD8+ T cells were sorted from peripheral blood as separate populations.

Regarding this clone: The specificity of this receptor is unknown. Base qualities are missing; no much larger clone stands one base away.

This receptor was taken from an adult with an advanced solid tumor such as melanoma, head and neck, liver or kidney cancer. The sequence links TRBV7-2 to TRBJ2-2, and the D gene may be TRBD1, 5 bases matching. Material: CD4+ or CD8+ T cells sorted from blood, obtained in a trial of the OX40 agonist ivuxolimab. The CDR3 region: CASSSDSRSGELFF. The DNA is TGTGCCAGCAGCTCAGACAGTAGGTCCGGGGAGCTGTTTTTT.